Shown below are 20 T cell receptor beta chains from a single sample sequenced in a study of blood T cell repertoires in COVID-19. The protocol was immunoSEQ multiplex PCR, while the TCRdb copy is restricted to in-frame clones and leaves out a portion. This table holds about 62,000 clones, roughly 80% found once. The sequenced material came from peripheral blood. These receptor sequences come from a man aged 60 to 69 with acute or convalescent COVID-19.

This clone has more than one count but fewer than ten. The J gene is TRBJ2-7, the V gene TRBV27; D is unresolved. This CDR3 has 11 residues. Germline V gene lookup returns CDR1 MNHEY and CDR2 SMNVEV (reference sequence). The germline V and J ends were trimmed by 3 bases and 3 bases, with 3 bases remaining between them. DNA of the CDR3: TGTGCCAGCAGTTTCCTCTACGAGCAGTACTTC. Translating gives CASSFLYEQYF.

This clone was recorded a few times. The chain combines TRBV10-3 with TRBJ2-2; 10 bases agree with TRBD2. Trimming took 6 bases from V and 3 from J; bases not matched to a gene: 4. CDR1 is ENHRY and CDR2 is SYGVKD in the germline V gene. The CDR3 contains 15 residues. CDR3 sequence (DNA): TGTGCCATCAGACCGAGCGGGAGGGACACCGGGGAGCTGTTTTTT. It is translated as CAIRPSGRDTGELFF.

The rearrangement uses TRBV7-9 and TRBJ2-7; 8 bases are a match to TRBD2. The CDR3 is 15 amino acids. The germline CDR1 and CDR2 sequences are SEHNR and FQNEAQ (reference sequence). With 0 bases clipped from V and 6 bases from J, the junction kept 7 bases outside the gene matches. The CDR3 region is CASSLAVGLVTEQYF. CDR3 sequence (DNA): TGTGCCAGCAGCTTAGCGGTGGGACTAGTAACCGAGCAGTACTTC. The full variable domain, with the rest looked up from reference TRBV7-9 and TRBJ2-7, is DTGVSQNPRHKITKRGQNVTFRCDPISEHNRLYWYRQTLGQGPEFLTYFQNEAQLEKSRLLSDRFSAERPKGSFSTLEIQRTEQGDSAMYLCASSLAVGLVTEQYFGPGTRLTVT.

The chain carries TRBV7-3 and TRBJ1-1; D perhaps matches TRBD1 (6 bases). This CDR3 region has 13 residues. Germline V gene sequence: CDR1 SGHTA, CDR2 FQGTGA. The germline V and J ends were trimmed by 5 bases and 7 bases, with 14 bases remaining between them. CDR3 nucleotides: TGTGCCAGCAGCCAACAACAGGGTGGTGAAGCTTTCTTT. Translated, it gives CASSQQQGGEAFF.

This clone was detected only once. The V call is TRBV7-2, the J call TRBJ2-7; TRBD1 matches 9 bases. Trimming at V came to 0 bases and at J to 4 bases, leaving 4 bases not matched to a gene. Germline CDR1 reads SGHTA; CDR2 reads FQGNSA. This CDR3 has 15 residues. The CDR3 protein is CASSLARDRAYEQYF. The CDR3 nucleotides read TGTGCCAGCAGCTTAGCCCGGGACAGGGCTTACGAGCAGTACTTC.

This CDR3 is CASSPRQGASNQPQHF. As DNA, the CDR3 is TGTGCCAGCTCACCACGACAGGGGGCTAGCAATCAGCCCCAGCATTTT. The chain joins TRBV18 to TRBJ1-5, with 10 positions matching TRBD1. Unmatched junction bases numbered 0, after V lost 1 base and J lost 0 bases. Germline CDR1 reads KGHSH; CDR2 reads LQKENI. This CDR3 has 16 residues.

The J gene is TRBJ1-5, the V gene TRBV20-1, with D possibly TRBD1 on 5 matching bases. The V gene lost 3 bases and the J gene lost 1 base, with 13 bases spanning the gap. The germline gives CDR1 DFQATT, CDR2 SNEGSKA (reference sequence). The CDR3 spans 15 residues. The CDR3 protein is CSASAGITSNQPQHF. As DNA, the CDR3 is TGCAGTGCTAGTGCAGGGATTACAAGCAATCAGCCCCAGCATTTT.

The chain carries TRBV27 and TRBJ2-3; maybe TRBD2 (5 bases). Trimming took off 5 bases at V and 0 bases at J, with 9 bases between the two ends. Germline lookup yields CDR1 MNHEY and CDR2 SMNVEV (reference sequence). This CDR3 is built from 14 residues. The CDR3 loop is CASSPWTSTDTQYF. The CDR3 DNA follows: TGTGCCAGCAGTCCCTGGACTAGCACAGATACGCAGTATTTT.

The chain employs TRBV28 and TRBJ2-7, with 10 bases aligning to TRBD1. Germline CDR1 MDHEN, CDR2 SYDVKM. This CDR3 has 15 amino acids. The V gene end was trimmed by 7 bases and the J gene end by 4 bases; junction bases not matched to a gene: 10. CDR3 residues: CASISSGQGVYEQYF. CDR3 sequence (DNA): TGTGCCAGCATCAGCTCAGGACAGGGGGTTTACGAGCAGTACTTC.

The chain carries TRBV11-2 and TRBJ1-1, with D perhaps TRBD1 (5 bases). Germline lookup yields CDR1 SGHAT and CDR2 FQNNGV. The CDR3 has 13 amino acids. V shed 5 bases and J shed 2 bases, with 9 bases lying between them. This CDR3 is CASSQTANTEAFF. The CDR3 region has the DNA TGTGCCAGCAGCCAGACAGCAAACACTGAAGCTTTCTTT.

The genes are TRBV19 and TRBJ1-6; 10 bases align to TRBD1. This CDR3 comprises 16 residues. Germline lookup yields CDR1 LNHDA and CDR2 SQIVND (reference sequence). V shed 4 bases, J shed 10 bases, and the junction held 10 bases outside the gene matches. The CDR3 loop is CASSTRDRGSESPLHF. The CDR3 bases are TGTGCCAGTAGTACCCGGGACAGGGGATCGGAGTCACCCCTCCACTTT.

The chain employs TRBV28 and TRBJ1-2; 10 nucleotides line up with TRBD1. This CDR3 is built from 13 residues. The germline gives CDR1 MDHEN, CDR2 SYDVKM. Unmatched junction bases numbered 7, after V lost 5 bases and J lost 10 bases. The CDR3 loop reads CASSPGGTGDYTF. Here the CDR3 DNA reads TGTGCCAGCAGTCCAGGTGGGACAGGGGACTACACCTTC.

The chain recombines TRBV5-6 with TRBJ2-5, with a tentative D call TRBD2 (5 bases). Germline V gives CDR1 SGHDT, CDR2 YYEEEE. V lost 4 bases and J 2 bases, leaving 15 bases between the germline ends. The CDR3 length is 15 residues. CDR3 coding DNA: TGTGCCAGCAGCCCGACTTCCGGCGGGCAAGAGACCCAGTACTTC. This codes for CASSPTSGGQETQYF. Full variable domain (remainder filled in from reference TRBV5-6 and TRBJ2-5): DAGVTQSPTHLIKTRGQQVTLRCSPKSGHDTVSWYQQALGQGPQFIFQYYEEEERQRGNFPDRFSGHQFPNYSSELNVNALLLGDSALYLCASSPTSGGQETQYFGPGTRLLVL.

This clone was seen more than once but under ten times. The chain carries TRBV6-5 and TRBJ2-1; possibly TRBD2 for D (5 bases). The CDR3 extends over 12 amino acids. Germline V lookup: CDR1 MNHEY, CDR2 SVGAGI. Trimming took 8 bases from V and 5 from J, leaving 10 bases between them. This chain's CDR3 is CASGGSHNEQFF. CDR3 DNA sequence: TGTGCCAGCGGCGGGTCCCACAATGAGCAGTTCTTC.

The rearrangement links TRBV30 to TRBJ2-7; D is possibly TRBD2 (6 bases). Germline V lookup: CDR1 GTSNPN, CDR2 SVGIG (reference sequence). Deletions cut 0 bases from V and 5 bases from J, with 17 bases between. This CDR3 is built from 15 residues. The CDR3 bases are TGTGCCTGGAGTGTCCCCAACGGGAGTAAAGACGAGCAGTACTTC. Protein sequence: CAWSVPNGSKDEQYF.

The V gene is TRBV18, the J gene TRBJ1-5; the match to TRBD1 covers 8 bases. J was trimmed by 3 bases and V by 1 base; bases with no gene match: 2. CDR3 length: 15 residues. Germline V lookup: CDR1 KGHSH, CDR2 LQKENI. This CDR3 is CASSPQTGDNQPQHF. CDR3 coding DNA: TGTGCCAGCTCACCACAGACAGGGGACAATCAGCCCCAGCATTTT.

The chain employs TRBV19 and TRBJ2-3; D is perhaps TRBD2 (5 bases). CDR1 and CDR2 (germline): LNHDA, SQIVND (reference sequence). V lost 8 bases to trimming and J lost 0 bases, with 12 bases between them. The length of the CDR3 is 14 residues. CDR3 sequence reads: CASHRGRSTDTQYF. The CDR3 DNA follows: TGTGCCAGTCACCGCGGGCGGAGCACAGATACGCAGTATTTT.

The chain carries TRBV19 and TRBJ2-2, with no clear D. From germline, CDR1 is LNHDA and CDR2 SQIVND (reference sequence). The CDR3 has 14 residues. V was clipped by 3 bases and J by 3 bases, with 8 bases between them. The CDR3 DNA is TGTGCCAGTAGTATCCCTCAGGACACCGGGGAGCTGTTTTTT. Translation: CASSIPQDTGELFF.

About this clone itself: In the same sample, other DNA sequences code for this CDR3. The chain has TRBV2 and TRBJ2-3; TRBD2 matches 11 bases. CDR1 and CDR2 from the germline V gene are SNHLY and FYNNEI. Trimming cost V 5 bases and J 1 base; bases outside gene matches: 2. CDR3 length equals 15 residues. The CDR3 reads CASSLAGGRTDTQYF. CDR3 nucleotides: TGTGCCAGCAGTCTAGCGGGAGGACGCACAGATACGCAGTATTTT.

The chain couples TRBV19 to TRBJ1-5; D is undetermined. The V end was cut by 0 bases, the J end by 6 bases, with 12 bases between. Germline assignment: CDR1 LNHDA and CDR2 SQIVND (reference sequence). The CDR3 is 15 amino acids. The DNA for the CDR3 is TGTGCCAGTAGTATAGACCAATCTCCGGGTCAGCCCCAGCATTTT. Amino acid sequence: CASSIDQSPGQPQHF.